This T cell receptor (beta chain) comes out of a study of Ad26.COV2.S vaccination and SARS-CoV-2 variants. With 3 bases removed from V and 5 bases from J, the gap between germline ends came to 14 bases. Germline V gene lookup returns CDR1 KGHSH and CDR2 LQKENI. The CDR3 has 15 amino acids. Specified treatment: some 19 received Ad26.COV2.S at low or high dose, single or two shots; several received placebo; per-sample allocation not given. The samples date from day 63 after the first vaccine or placebo injection. Method: immunoSEQ multiplex PCR; TCRdb's copy keeps in-frame clones and lacks some. Of about 320,000 clones detected, roughly 90% appear once; the ten largest clones hold 5.5%.

The starting material was peripheral blood, obtained in a trial of Ad26.COV2.S vaccine versus placebo. The receptor comes from a person between 18 and 65 years old who received the Ad26.COV2.S COVID-19 vaccine or a placebo. This chain joins TRBV18 and TRBJ1-5; D gene unclear. The CDR3 DNA follows: TGTGCCAGCTCACCCTTACGGGCAGTTGATCAGCCCCAGCATTTT. This encodes CASSPLRAVDQPQHF.